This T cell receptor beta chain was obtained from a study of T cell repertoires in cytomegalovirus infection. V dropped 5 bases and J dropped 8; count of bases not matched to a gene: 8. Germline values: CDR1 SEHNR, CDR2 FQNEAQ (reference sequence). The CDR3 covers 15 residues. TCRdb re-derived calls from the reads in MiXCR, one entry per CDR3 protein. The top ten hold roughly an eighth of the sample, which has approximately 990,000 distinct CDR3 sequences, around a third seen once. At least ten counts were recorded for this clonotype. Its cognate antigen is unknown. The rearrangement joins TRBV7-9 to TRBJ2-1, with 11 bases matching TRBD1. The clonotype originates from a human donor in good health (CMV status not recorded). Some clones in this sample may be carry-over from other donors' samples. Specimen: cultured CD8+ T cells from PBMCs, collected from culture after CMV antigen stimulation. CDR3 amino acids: CASSPGTGGVYEQFF. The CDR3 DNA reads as TGTGCCAGCAGCCCCGGGACAGGGGGTGTGTATGAGCAGTTCTTC.